This T cell receptor beta chain was observed in a study of T cell responses to AZD1222 COVID-19 vaccine. Whole-study findings and limits: CD4 TCRs covered the whole spike, strongest at regions 160-218 and 743-854. Scientists sampled the repertoires only once the peak T cell response had passed. When two AZD1222 doses had been given, Spike-specific TCR breadth and depth rose. Nearly half of the spike-specific TCRs reportedly recognize variant regions that carry no mutations.

The protocol was immunoSEQ multiplex PCR, while the TCRdb copy is restricted to in-frame clones and leaves out a portion. Of under 200,000 clones listed, around nine tenths are singletons. The sample holds one count of this clone. As yet, its antigen is unknown. CDR1 SGHNT and CDR2 YENEEA come from the germline V gene. The CDR3 consists of 13 residues. With 2 bases removed from V and 4 bases from J, the gap between germline ends came to 9 bases. The receptor's source is an adult who received the MenACWY meningococcal vaccine as a control. Sample: peripheral blood, taken 28 days after the second dose of the MenACWY control vaccine. This sequence joins TRBV11-3 and TRBJ2-7, with D tentatively TRBD1 (5 bases). CDR3 nucleotide sequence: TGTGCCAGCAGCTTACAGGGAAGATACGAGCAGTACTTC. Translation gives CASSLQGRYEQYF.